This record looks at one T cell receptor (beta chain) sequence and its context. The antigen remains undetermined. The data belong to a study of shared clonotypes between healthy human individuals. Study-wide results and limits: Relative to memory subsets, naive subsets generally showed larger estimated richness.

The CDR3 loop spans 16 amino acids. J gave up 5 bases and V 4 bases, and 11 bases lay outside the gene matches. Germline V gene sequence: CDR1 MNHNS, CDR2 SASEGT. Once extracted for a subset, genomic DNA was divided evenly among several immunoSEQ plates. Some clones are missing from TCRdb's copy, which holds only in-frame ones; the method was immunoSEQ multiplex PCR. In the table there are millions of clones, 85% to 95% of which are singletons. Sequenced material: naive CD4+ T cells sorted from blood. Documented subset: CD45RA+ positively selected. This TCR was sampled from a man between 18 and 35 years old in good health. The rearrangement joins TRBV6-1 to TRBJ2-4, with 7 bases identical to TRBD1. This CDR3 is CASSAWTGSWENIQYF. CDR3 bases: TGTGCCAGCAGTGCGTGGACAGGTTCCTGGGAAAACATTCAGTACTTC.